This TCR beta chain was recovered during a study of cytomegalovirus exposure and HLA in healthy donors. About this clone: Its cognate antigen is unknown.

The V gene lost 0 bases and the J gene lost 2 bases, with 14 bases spanning the gap. This CDR3 is built from 17 residues. From germline, CDR1 is WNHNN and CDR2 SYGVQD (reference sequence). The study, taken as a whole, reports: Published work reported that the classifier diagnosed cytomegalovirus status with high specificity and sensitivity.

Primers included in the PCR were 60 Vbeta and 13 Jbeta primers. Clones were read by immunoSEQ multiplex PCR, and TCRdb kept only the in-frame ones, dropping some. The table shows fewer than 150,000 clones, with 70% occurring only once. This clonotype originated in a woman aged 25 to 39 in good health and CMV-seronegative. What was sequenced was PBMCs. The chain links TRBV10-1 to TRBJ2-1; the D is unclear. CDR3 protein: CASSESRSSPPYNEQFF. CDR3 bases: TGCGCCAGCAGTGAGTCGAGGTCCTCACCTCCCTACAATGAGCAGTTCTTC.